This T cell receptor (beta chain) comes out of a study of Ad26.COV2.S vaccination and SARS-CoV-2 variants. The overall study: Administration of Ad26.COV2.S was intramuscular, either once or twice 56 days apart.

The data were produced by immunoSEQ multiplex PCR, yet TCRdb's version contains in-frame clones alone and is incomplete. The sample lists approximately 300,000 clones; more than 70% were seen once. The sample's treatment: some 20 received Ad26.COV2.S at low or high dose, single or two shots; about 5 received placebo; per-sample allocation not given. Samples were taken on day 63 after the first vaccine or placebo injection. Trimming removed 3 bases from V and 7 bases from J; junction bases left unmatched: 5. Germline CDR1 is LGHDT and CDR2 is YNNKEL (reference sequence). The CDR3 length is 14 residues.

Source: peripheral blood, taken in a trial of Ad26.COV2.S vaccine versus placebo. The sequence came from a person between 18 and 65 years old who received the Ad26.COV2.S COVID-19 vaccine or a placebo. The gene calls are TRBV3-1 (or the pseudogene TRBV3-2) and TRBJ2-1; 8 bases line up with TRBD1. CDR3 sequence: CASSQGRGRNEQFF. CDR3 in DNA: TGTGCCAGCAGCCAGGGCAGGGGGCGGAATGAGCAGTTCTTC.